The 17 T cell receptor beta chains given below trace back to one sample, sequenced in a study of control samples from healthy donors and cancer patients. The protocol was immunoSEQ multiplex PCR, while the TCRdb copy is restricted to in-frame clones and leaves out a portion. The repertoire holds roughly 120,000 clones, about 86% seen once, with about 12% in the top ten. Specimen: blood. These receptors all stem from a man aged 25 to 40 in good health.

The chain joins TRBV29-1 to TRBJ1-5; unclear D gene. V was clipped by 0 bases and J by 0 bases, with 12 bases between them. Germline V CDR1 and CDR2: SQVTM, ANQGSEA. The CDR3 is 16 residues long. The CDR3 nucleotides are TGCAGCGTTGAAGAGGAGGGATCCTATAGCAATCAGCCCCAGCATTTT. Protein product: CSVEEEGSYSNQPQHF.

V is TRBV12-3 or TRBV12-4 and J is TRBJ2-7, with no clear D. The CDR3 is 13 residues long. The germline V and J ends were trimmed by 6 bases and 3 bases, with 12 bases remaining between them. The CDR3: CASSLDGDYEQYF. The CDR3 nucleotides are TGTGCCAGCAGCCTCGACGGAGACTACGAGCAGTACTTC.

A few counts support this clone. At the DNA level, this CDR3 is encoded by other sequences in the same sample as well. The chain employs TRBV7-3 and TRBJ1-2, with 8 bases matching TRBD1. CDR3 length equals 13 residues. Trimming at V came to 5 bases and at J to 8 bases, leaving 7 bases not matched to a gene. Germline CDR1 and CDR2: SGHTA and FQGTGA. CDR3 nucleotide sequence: TGTGCCAGCAGCCCTGGGACAGGCTACGGCTACACCTTC. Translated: CASSPGTGYGYTF.

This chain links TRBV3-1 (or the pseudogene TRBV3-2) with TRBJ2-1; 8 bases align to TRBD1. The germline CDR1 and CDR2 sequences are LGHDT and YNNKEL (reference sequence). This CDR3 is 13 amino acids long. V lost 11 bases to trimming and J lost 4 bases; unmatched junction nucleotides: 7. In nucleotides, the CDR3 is TGTGCCTGCAAGGGACAGGAGTACAATGAGCAGTTCTTC. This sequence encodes CACKGQEYNEQFF.

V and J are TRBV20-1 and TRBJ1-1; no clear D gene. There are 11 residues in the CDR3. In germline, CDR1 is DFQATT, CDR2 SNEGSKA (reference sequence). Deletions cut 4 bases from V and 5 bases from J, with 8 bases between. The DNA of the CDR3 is TGCAGTGCTAAAGAATCTACTGAAGCTTTCTTT. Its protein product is CSAKESTEAFF.

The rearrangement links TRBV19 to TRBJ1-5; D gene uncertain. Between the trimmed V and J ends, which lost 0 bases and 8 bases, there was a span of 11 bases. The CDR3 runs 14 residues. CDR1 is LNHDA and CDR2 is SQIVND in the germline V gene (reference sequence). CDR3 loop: CASSIDWAQEPQHF. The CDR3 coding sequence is TGTGCCAGTAGTATAGATTGGGCCCAGGAGCCCCAGCATTTT.

The CDR3, as DNA: TGCGCCAGCAGCGATCAGGGTTCCTACGAGCAGTACTTC. Protein: CASSDQGSYEQYF. The genes are TRBV5-1 and TRBJ2-7; possibly TRBD1 for D (5 bases). The germline gives CDR1 SGHRS, CDR2 YFSETQ. The CDR3 extends over 13 amino acids. The V gene lost 4 bases and the J gene lost 1 base, with 9 bases spanning the gap.

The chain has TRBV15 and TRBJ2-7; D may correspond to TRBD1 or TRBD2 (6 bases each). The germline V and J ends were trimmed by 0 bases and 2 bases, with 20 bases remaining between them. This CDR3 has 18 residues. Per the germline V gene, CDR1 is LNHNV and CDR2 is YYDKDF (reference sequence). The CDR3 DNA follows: TGTGCCACCAGCAGAGATAGGAGGGGGGAACACCCACCCTACGAGCAGTACTTC. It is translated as CATSRDRRGEHPPYEQYF.

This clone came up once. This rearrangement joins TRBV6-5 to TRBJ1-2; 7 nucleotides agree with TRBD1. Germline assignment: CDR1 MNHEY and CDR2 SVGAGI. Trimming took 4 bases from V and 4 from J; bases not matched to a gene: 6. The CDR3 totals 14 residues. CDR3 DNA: TGTGCCAGCAGTTGGACAGGAAAGGGCTATGGCTACACCTTC. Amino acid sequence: CASSWTGKGYGYTF.

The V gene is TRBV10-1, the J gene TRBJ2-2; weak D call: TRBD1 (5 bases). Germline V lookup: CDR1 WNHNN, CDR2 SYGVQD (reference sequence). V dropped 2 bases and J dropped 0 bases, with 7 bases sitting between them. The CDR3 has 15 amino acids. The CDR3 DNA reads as TGCGCCAGCAGTGAGGCAGGGACGAACACCGGGGAGCTGTTTTTT. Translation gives CASSEAGTNTGELFF.

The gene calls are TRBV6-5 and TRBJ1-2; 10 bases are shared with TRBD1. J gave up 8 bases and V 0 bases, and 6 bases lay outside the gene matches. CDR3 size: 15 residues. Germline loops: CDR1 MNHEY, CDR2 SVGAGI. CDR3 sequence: CASSYSIGTGEGYTF. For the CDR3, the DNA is TGTGCCAGCAGTTACTCGATCGGGACAGGGGAAGGCTACACCTTC.

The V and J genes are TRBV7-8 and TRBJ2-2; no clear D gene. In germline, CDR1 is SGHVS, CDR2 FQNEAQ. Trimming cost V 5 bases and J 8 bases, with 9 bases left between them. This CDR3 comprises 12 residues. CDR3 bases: TGTGCCAGCAGCGCTTACCAGGGGGAGCTGTTTTTT. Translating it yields CASSAYQGELFF. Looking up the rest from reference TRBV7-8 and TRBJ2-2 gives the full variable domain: GAGVSQSPRYKVAKRGQDVALRCDPISGHVSLFWYQQALGQGPEFLTYFQNEAQLDKSGLPSDRFFAERPEGSVSTLKIQRTQQEDSAVYLCASSAYQGELFFGEGSRLTVL.

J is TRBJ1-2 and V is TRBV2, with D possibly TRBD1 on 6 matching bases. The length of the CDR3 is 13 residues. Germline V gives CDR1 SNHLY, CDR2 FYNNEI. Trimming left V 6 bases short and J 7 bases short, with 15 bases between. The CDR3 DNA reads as TGTGCCAGCAGCCTACAGGGATTGATTGGCTACACCTTC. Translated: CASSLQGLIGYTF.

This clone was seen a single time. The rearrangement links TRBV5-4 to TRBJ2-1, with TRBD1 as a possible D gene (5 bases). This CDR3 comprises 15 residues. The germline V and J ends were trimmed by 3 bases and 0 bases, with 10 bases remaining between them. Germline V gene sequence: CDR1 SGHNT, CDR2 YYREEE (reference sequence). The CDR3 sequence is CASSSRQISYNEQFF. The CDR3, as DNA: TGTGCCAGCAGCTCGAGACAGATCTCCTACAATGAGCAGTTCTTC.

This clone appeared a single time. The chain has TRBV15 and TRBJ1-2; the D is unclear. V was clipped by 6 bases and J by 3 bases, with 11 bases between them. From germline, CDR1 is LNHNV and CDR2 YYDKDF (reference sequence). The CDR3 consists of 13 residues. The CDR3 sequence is CATRGVLYYGYTF. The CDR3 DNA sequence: TGTGCCACCAGAGGCGTTTTATACTATGGCTACACCTTC.

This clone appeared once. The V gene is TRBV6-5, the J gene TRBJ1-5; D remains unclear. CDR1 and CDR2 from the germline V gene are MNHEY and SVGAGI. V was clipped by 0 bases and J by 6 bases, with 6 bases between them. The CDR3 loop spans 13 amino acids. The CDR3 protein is CASSYSWSQPQHF. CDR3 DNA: TGTGCCAGCAGTTACTCTTGGAGTCAGCCCCAGCATTTT.

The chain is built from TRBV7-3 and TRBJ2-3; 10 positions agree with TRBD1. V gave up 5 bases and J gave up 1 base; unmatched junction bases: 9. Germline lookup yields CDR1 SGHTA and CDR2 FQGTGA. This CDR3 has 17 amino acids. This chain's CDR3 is CASSNDRGRRGTDTQYF. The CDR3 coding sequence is TGTGCCAGCAGCAACGACAGGGGGCGAAGGGGCACAGATACGCAGTATTTT.